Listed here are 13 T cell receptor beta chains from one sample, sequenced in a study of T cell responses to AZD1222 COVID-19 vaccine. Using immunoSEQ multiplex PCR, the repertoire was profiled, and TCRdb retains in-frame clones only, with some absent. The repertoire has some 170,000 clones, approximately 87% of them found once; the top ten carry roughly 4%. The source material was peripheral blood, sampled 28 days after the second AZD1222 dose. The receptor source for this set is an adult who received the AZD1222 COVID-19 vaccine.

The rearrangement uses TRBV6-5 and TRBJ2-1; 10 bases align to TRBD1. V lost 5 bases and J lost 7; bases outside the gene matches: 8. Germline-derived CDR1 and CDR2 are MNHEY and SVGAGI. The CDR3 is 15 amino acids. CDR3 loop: CASSRSRQGANEQFF. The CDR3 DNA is TGTGCCAGCAGTCGAAGCCGACAGGGGGCAAATGAGCAGTTCTTC.

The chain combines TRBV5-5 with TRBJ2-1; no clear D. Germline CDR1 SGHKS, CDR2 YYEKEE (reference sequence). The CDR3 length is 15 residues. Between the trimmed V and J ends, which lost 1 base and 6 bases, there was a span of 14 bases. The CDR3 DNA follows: TGTGCCAGCAGCTTGAATTCCGCCCCAGGCAATGAGCAGTTCTTC. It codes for CASSLNSAPGNEQFF.

CDR3 nucleotide sequence: TGTGCCAGCAGCCAGACAAACAGGGCCACTGAAGCTTTCTTT. The encoded protein is CASSQTNRATEAFF. The chain recombines TRBV4-2 with TRBJ1-1, with a tentative D call TRBD1 (6 bases). Germline values: CDR1 LGHNA, CDR2 YNFKEQ. Trimming took 3 bases from V and 4 from J, leaving 12 bases between them. The CDR3 has 14 amino acids.

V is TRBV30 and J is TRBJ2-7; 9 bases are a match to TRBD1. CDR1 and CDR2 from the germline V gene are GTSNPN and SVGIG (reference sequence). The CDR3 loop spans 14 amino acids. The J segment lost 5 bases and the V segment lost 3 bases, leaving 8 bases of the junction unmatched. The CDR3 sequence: CAWRSGQGLHEQYF. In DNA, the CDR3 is TGTGCCTGGAGGTCGGGACAGGGTTTGCACGAGCAGTACTTC.

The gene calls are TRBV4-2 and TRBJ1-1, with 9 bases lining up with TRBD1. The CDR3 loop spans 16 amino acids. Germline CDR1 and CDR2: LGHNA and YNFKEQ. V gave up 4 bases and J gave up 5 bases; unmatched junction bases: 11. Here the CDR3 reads CASSPRDRAARTEAFF. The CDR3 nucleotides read TGTGCCAGCAGCCCCCGGGACAGGGCCGCGAGGACTGAAGCTTTCTTT.

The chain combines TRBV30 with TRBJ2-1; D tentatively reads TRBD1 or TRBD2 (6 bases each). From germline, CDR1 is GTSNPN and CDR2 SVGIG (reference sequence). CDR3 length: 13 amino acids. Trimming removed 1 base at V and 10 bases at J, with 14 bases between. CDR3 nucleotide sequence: TGTGCCTGGAGTGGGACGGGGGCCGGGGAGCAGTTCTTC. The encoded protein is CAWSGTGAGEQFF.

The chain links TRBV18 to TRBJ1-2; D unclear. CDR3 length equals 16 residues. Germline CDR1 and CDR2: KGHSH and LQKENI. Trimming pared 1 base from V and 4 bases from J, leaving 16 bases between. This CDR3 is CASSPLESQGSYGYTF. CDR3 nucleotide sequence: TGTGCCAGCTCACCACTTGAGAGCCAAGGGAGCTATGGCTACACCTTC.

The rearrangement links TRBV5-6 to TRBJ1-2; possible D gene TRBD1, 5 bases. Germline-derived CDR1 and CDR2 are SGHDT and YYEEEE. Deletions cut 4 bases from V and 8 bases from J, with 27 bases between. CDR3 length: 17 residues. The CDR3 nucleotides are TGTGCCAGCAGCCCATTGCCCAGCCCGACGGGGGGGGAAGGCTACACCTTC. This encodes CASSPLPSPTGGEGYTF.

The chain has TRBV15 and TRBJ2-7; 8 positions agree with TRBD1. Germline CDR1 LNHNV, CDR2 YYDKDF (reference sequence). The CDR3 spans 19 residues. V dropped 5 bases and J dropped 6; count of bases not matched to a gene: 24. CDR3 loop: CATSSPTNRRTGLPFEQYF. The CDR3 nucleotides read TGTGCCACCAGCTCCCCCACCAACCGAAGGACAGGGCTCCCTTTCGAGCAGTACTTC.

The CDR3 DNA sequence: TGTGCCAGCAGTTACTCAACAGCGGGGGCCCGATACGAGCAGTACTTC. It is translated as CASSYSTAGARYEQYF. This sequence joins TRBV6-5 and TRBJ2-7, with 8 nucleotides matching TRBD2. The CDR3 contains 16 residues. V shed 0 bases and J 4 bases; nucleotides not matched to a gene: 8. Germline values: CDR1 MNHEY, CDR2 SVGAGI.

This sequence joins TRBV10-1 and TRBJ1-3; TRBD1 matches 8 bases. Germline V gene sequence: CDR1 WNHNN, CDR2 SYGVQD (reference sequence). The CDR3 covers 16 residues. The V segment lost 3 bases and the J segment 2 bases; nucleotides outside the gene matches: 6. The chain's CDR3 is CASSDPGGLAGNTIYF. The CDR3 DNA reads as TGCGCCAGCAGTGATCCAGGGGGCTTGGCTGGAAACACCATATATTTT.

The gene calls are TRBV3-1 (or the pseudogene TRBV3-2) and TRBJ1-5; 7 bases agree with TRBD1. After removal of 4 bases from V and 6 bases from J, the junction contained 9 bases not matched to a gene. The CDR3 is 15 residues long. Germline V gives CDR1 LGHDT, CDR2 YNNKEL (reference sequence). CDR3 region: CASSLGQARGQPQHF. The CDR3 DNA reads TGTGCCAGCAGCCTTGGACAGGCGCGAGGTCAGCCCCAGCATTTT.

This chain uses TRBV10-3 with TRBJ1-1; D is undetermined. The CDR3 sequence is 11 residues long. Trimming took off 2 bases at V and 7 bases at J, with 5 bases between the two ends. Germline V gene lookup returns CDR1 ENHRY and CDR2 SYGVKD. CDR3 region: CAISELGEAFF. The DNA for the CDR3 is TGTGCCATCAGTGAGCTGGGTGAAGCTTTCTTT.